What follows is one T cell receptor beta chain and its context. Its antigen is still unknown. The sorted-subset replicate PCRs were given around 0.2 ug DNA, which is tens of thousands of T cell genomes. Libraries were prepared by immunoSEQ multiplex PCR; TCRdb keeps only in-frame clonotypes and omits some of them. Altogether around 2.1 million clones are present, just over 90% being singletons, with the ten largest covering roughly 1.7%. This CDR3 contains 14 residues. Germline V gene lookup returns CDR1 SSHAT and CDR2 FNYEAQ (reference sequence). The germline V and J ends were trimmed by 6 bases and 1 base, with 9 bases remaining between them. The record originates from a study of shared clonotypes between healthy human individuals. Study details: The study drew on a couple of women and three men aged 18 to 49 as donors. Broader study findings: Clonotype sharing across donors was expected to vary with sequencing depth. A reduction in generation probabilities was seen for non-shared clonotypes relative to those shared by all four donors.

As defined, naive CD8 cells were CD45RO-negative and positively selected for CCR7, with terminally differentiated effector memory CD45RA+ cells excluded. The source of this sequence is a man between 18 and 35 years old in good health. Some clones in this sample may be carry-over from other donors' samples. The sequencing input was naive CD8+ T cells from PBMCs. This rearrangement joins TRBV7-7 to TRBJ2-2; D is uncertain. The CDR3 DNA reads as TGTGCCAGCAGTCTTACAGTGAACACCGGGGAGCTGTTTTTT. Protein sequence: CASSLTVNTGELFF.